Listed here is a single TCR beta chain. What this receptor recognizes is not known. The record has no base qualities; no much larger clone is one base away. To demonstrate the VDJtools post-analysis software, the study profiled TCR beta repertoires from the peripheral blood of approximately twelve young patients with multiple sclerosis. The patients with multiple sclerosis were children and adolescents between roughly 6 and 15 years of age. V and J are truncated by 1 base and 0 bases respectively, leaving an intervening sequence of 12 bases. The germline V gene supplies CDR1 SGHVS and CDR2 FNYEAQ. There are 16 amino acids in the CDR3, from cysteine to phenylalanine inclusive. Kept here is only the CDR3 DNA, which spans 48 bases and is read in frame from base 1. The data stem from a study of post-analysis software for immune sequencing data (dated by TCRdb to the mid-2010s). Describing the broader study: Disease courses on record covered relapsing-remitting, secondary progressive and progressive-relapsing multiple sclerosis, though some patients had no subtype annotation. A subset of samples was prepared in parallel using single-end sample barcoding, then pooled and co-amplified after Illumina adapter ligation. Patient repertoires were compared against 11 previously published healthy control repertoires from donors aged roughly 6 to 26 years. What the work shows at the level of the full study, not this receptor alone: When samples were clustered directly using the F measure, samples prepared in the same batch co-clustered strongly, which prompted a batch-effect correction. Patients showed significantly higher frequencies than controls for a handful of TRBV segments, among them TRBV5-6, TRBV5-1 and TRBV20-1. Multiple sclerosis patients had significantly lower normalized Chao1 diversity than controls, a result that suggests substantial peripheral T-cell clonal expansion. The multiple sclerosis patient group was slightly younger than the control group.

Library creation used PCR. The sequencing machine was an Illumina HiSeq 2500. To reduce PCR and sequencing biases, unique molecular identifiers were incorporated into the TCR beta cDNA libraries. Per 1 to 10 million input T cells, approximately 500,000 cDNA molecules were obtained, such that each molecule approximated one T cell. The patient libraries were prepared and sequenced with the same protocol used for the earlier healthy control dataset. Samples belonging to the same batch were prepared together, multiplexed and sequenced on a shared HiSeq lane. Regarding the original processing steps: MIGEC handled the raw barcoded reads, throwing out single-read molecular identifier groups before consensus assembly and CDR3 extraction. Clonotype tables were post-analysed with VDJtools, and diversity was normalized by down-sampling all datasets to the smallest sample size. In repertoire overlap clustering, CDR3 amino acid sequences, but not nucleotide sequences, were matched to correct batch-related cross-sample contamination. TCRdb handled the public reads itself, with Q25 trimming in fastp and clone calling in MiXCR, and kept productive beta chains. Entries that share a CDR3 protein sequence are merged under the most common genes and DNA. TCRdb assigned the V and J calls; the authors' analysis was not used. This sample has roughly 650,000 distinct CDR3 sequences in its table, and 55% to 60% of those were observed once. Around 10% of the sample goes to the ten largest clones.

The chain employs TRBV7-6 and TRBJ2-5; there is no confident call for the D gene. This TCR came from a girl aged 2 to 9 with multiple sclerosis. The sequenced material came from blood. CDR3 reads: CASSLGSGANQETQYF. Here is the DNA: TGTGCCAGCAGCTTAGGGTCCGGAGCCAACCAAGAGACCCAGTACTTC.